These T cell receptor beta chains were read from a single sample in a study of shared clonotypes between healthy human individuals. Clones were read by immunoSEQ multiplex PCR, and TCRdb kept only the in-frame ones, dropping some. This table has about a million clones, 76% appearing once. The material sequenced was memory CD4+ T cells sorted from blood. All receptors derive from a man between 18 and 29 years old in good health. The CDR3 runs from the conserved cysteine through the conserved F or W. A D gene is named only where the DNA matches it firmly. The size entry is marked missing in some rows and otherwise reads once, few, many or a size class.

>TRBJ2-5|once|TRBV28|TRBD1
TGTGCCAGCAGTTTCACAGGGAGACAGGGGGCCCAAGAGACCCAGTACTTC
CASSFTGRQGAQETQYF
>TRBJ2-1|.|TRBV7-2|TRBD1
TGTGCCAGCAGCCCCTGGACAGGCAACAATGAGCAGTTCTTC
CASSPWTGNNEQFF
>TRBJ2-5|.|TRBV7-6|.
TGTGCCAGCAGCTTAAGGGGCGGGGAGGAGACCCAGTACTTC
CASSLRGGEETQYF
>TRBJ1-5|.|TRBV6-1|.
TGTGCCAGCAGTGGCCGGGGGGACACAAGCAATCAGCCCCAGCATTTT
CASSGRGDTSNQPQHF
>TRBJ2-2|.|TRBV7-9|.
TGTGCCAGCAGCTTCAGTCAGGGCTACACCGGGGAGCTGTTTTTT
CASSFSQGYTGELFF
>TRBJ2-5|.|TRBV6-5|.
TGTGCCAGCAGCCGGACAAGCCAAGAGACCCAGTACTTC
CASSRTSQETQYF
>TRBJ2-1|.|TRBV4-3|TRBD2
TGCGCCAGCAGCCAAGATCGGGGACTAGCAGTGTTCTTC
CASSQDRGLAVFF
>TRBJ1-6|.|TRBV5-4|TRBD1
TGTGCCAGCAGCTTGGGGGACAGGGGTTCCTATAATTCACCCCTCCACTTT
CASSLGDRGSYNSPLHF
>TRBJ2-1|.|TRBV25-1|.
TGTGCCAGCAGTGGAGAGTTCAATGTGGGTGAGCAGTTCTTC
CASSGEFNVGEQFF
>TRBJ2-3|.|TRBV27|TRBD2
TGTGCCAGCAGTTTTTCGCGGGGGGCGAACACAGATACGCAGTATTTT
CASSFSRGANTDTQYF
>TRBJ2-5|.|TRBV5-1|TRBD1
TGCGCCAGCTCCGCTACAGGGGGCCAAGAGACCCAGTACTTC
CASSATGGQETQYF
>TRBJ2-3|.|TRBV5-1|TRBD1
TGCGCCAGCAGCTTGACCGACAGGGGCGCAGATACGCAGTATTTT
CASSLTDRGADTQYF
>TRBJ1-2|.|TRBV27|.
TGTGCCAGCAGTTTAAAAGGTTATTATGGCTACACCTTC
CASSLKGYYGYTF
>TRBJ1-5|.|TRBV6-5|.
TGTGCCAGCAGTTACGGACAGTCACAGCCCCAGCATTTT
CASSYGQSQPQHF
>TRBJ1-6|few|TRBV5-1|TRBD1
TGCGCCAGCAGTAAACAGGGGGCAGAAAATTCACCCCTCCACTTT
CASSKQGAENSPLHF
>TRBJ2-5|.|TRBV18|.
TGTGCCAGCTCACCTAGCGGGACAGGGCAAGAGACCCAGTACTTC
CASSPSGTGQETQYF
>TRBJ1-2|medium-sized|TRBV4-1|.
TGCGCCAGCAGCCCCCCGGGGACCGAGGCTAACTATGGCTACACCTTC
CASSPPGTEANYGYTF
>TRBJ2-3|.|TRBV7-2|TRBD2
TGTGCCAGCAGCTTAGCTCCGGGACTAGCGGGAGGACTCGGGGGGCAGTATTTT
CASSLAPGLAGGLGGQYF
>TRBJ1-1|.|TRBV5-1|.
TGCGCCAGCAGCTTGGAACCTGTAGGGGGGGACACTGAAGCTTTCTTT
CASSLEPVGGDTEAFF
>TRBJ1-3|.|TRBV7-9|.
TGTGCCAGCAGCTGGGGTAACTCTGGAAACACCATATATTTT
CASSWGNSGNTIYF
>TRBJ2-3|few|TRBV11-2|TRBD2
TGTGCCAGCAGCTATCGTGTTGGACTAGCGGTGAGCACAGATACGCAGTATTTT
CASSYRVGLAVSTDTQYF
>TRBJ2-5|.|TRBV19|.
TGTGCCAGTAGTATAACCCCGTCGTCAGGTTCGGAGACCCAGTACTTC
CASSITPSSGSETQYF
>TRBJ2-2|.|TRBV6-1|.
TGTGCCAGCAGGGCGACCGAGGTTTATACCGGGGAGCTGTTTTTT
CASRATEVYTGELFF
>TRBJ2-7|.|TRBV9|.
TGTGCCAGCAGCGTTGCCCCCGGCGGTCACTACGAGCAGTACTTC
CASSVAPGGHYEQYF
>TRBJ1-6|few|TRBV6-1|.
TGTGCCAGCAGCGAAGGAACAGGGAATTCACCCCTCCACTTT
CASSEGTGNSPLHF
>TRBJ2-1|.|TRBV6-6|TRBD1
TGTGCCAGCAGTACCGGGACAGTGCACGAGGAGTTCTTC
CASSTGTVHEEFF
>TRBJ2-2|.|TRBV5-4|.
TGTGCCAGCAGCCGGGACCTACAGAACACCGGGGAGCTGTTTTTT
CASSRDLQNTGELFF
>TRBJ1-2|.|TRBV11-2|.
TGTGCCAGCAGCTTAGGCCCTGGCTACACCTTC
CASSLGPGYTF
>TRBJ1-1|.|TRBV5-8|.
TGTGCCAGCAGCTTTAAGTTTGAAGCTTTCTTT
CASSFKFEAFF
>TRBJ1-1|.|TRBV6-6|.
TGTGCCAGCAGACCCCCGGACACTGAAGCTTTCTTT
CASRPPDTEAFF
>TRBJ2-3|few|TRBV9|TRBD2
TGTGCCAGCAGCACGCCGGCTAGCGGGGGCACAGATACGCAGTATTTT
CASSTPASGGTDTQYF
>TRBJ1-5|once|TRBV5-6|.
TGTGCCAGCAGTCCGGGGCAGACCTATCAGCCCCAGCATTTT
CASSPGQTYQPQHF
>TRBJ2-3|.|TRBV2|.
TGTGCCAGCAGCGGCAGGCCGACAGATACGCAGTATTTT
CASSGRPTDTQYF
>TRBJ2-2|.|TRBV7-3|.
TGTGCCAGCAGCTCCTTCTCTAACACCGGGGAGCTGTTTTTT
CASSSFSNTGELFF
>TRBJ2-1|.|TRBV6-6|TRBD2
TGTGCCAGCAGTTCAACTAGCGGGGGACACTACAATGAGCAGTTCTTC
CASSSTSGGHYNEQFF
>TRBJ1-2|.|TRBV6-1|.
TGTGCCAGCAGTGAACGGACTTATGGCTACACCTTC
CASSERTYGYTF
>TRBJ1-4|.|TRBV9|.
TGTGCCAGCAGCGTAGAAGGGCGGGGTGAAAAACTGTTTTTT
CASSVEGRGEKLFF
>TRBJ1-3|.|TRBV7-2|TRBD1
TGTGCCAGCAGCCCGACAGGGGTAGCTGGAAACACCATATATTTT
CASSPTGVAGNTIYF
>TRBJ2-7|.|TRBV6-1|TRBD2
TGTGCCAGCAGTGAAAGGACTAGCGGCTACTACGAGCAGTACTTC
CASSERTSGYYEQYF
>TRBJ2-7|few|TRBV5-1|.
TGCGCCAGCAGCGTACAGGGCTCCTACGAGCAGTACTTC
CASSVQGSYEQYF
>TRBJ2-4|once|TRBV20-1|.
TGCAGTGCGCCTCATAAAAACATTCAGTACTTC
CSAPHKNIQYF
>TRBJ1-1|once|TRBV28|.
TGTGCCAGCAGTTTGGGGGGGTCCACTGAAGCTTTCTTT
CASSLGGSTEAFF
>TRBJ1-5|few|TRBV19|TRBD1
TGTGCCAGTAACAGGGGAGGGGCTCAGCCCCAGCATTTT
CASNRGGAQPQHF
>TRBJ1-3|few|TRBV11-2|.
TGTGCCAGCAGCTTAGTATCTGGAAACACCATATATTTT
CASSLVSGNTIYF
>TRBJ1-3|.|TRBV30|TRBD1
TGTGCCTGGAGTATAGGACAGGTCTCTGGAAACACCATATATTTT
CAWSIGQVSGNTIYF
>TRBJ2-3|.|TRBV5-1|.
TGCGCCAGCAGCTGGGACTTATCCCCAGATACGCAGTATTTT
CASSWDLSPDTQYF
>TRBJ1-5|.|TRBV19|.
TGTGCCAGTAGTGGCACAGGTAATCAGCCCCAGCATTTT
CASSGTGNQPQHF
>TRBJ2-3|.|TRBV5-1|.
TGCGCCAGCAGCTTCGCCGGGTATGGGACAGATACGCAGTATTTT
CASSFAGYGTDTQYF
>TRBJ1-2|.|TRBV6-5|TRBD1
TGTGCCAGCAGTTACGCCTACAGGGGGTACGGCTACACCTTC
CASSYAYRGYGYTF
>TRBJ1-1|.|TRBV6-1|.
TGTGCCAGCAGTGAAGTTCGGCGGGCTGAAGCTTTCTTT
CASSEVRRAEAFF
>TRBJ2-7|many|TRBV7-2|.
TGTGCCAGCAGCGCCTCGCCCCGGGCGGAGCAGTACTTC
CASSASPRAEQYF
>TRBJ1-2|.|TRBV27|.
TGTGCCAGCAGTTTCCGGGCCCCGGATTCCCTCGGCTACACCTTC
CASSFRAPDSLGYTF
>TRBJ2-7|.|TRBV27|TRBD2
TGTGCCAGCAGTACTCGGACTAGCGGGCTCTACGAGCAGTACTTC
CASSTRTSGLYEQYF